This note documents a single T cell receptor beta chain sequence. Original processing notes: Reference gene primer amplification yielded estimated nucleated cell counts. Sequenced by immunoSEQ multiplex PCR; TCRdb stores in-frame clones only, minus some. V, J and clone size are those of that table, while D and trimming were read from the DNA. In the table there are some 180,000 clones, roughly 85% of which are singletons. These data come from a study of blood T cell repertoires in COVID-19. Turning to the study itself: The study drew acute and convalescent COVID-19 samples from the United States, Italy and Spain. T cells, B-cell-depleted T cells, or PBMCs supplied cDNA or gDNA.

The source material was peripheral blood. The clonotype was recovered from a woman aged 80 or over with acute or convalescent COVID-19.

The DNA for the CDR3 is TGCGCCAGCAGCTTGGCCGGGACTAGTTACGATGAGCAGTTCTTC. This encodes CASSLAGTSYDEQFF. This chain uses TRBV5-1 with TRBJ2-1; TRBD2 matches at 8 bases. CDR3 size: 15 residues. Trimming cost V 0 bases and J 8 bases; bases outside gene matches: 7. Germline V lookup: CDR1 SGHRS, CDR2 YFSETQ.